This T cell receptor (beta chain) came from a study of blood T cell repertoires in COVID-19. Study in general: The cDNA or gDNA used as material had been derived from T cells, B-cell-depleted T cells, or PBMCs.

The ends were cut back, 3 bases at V and 0 bases at J, with 8 bases in the middle. The CDR3 length is 15 residues. The germline V gene encodes CDR1 SEHNR and CDR2 FQNEAQ (reference sequence). As handled by the study authors: Amplifying reference gene primers gave estimates of nucleated cell counts. Clones were read by immunoSEQ multiplex PCR, and TCRdb kept only the in-frame ones, dropping some. V and J calls and clone size are given by that table; D and trimming were obtained from the DNA. The sample records roughly 150,000 clones, around 87% being singletons. Sequencing input: peripheral blood. The chain joins TRBV7-9 to TRBJ1-4; D remains ambiguous. This sequence was found in an elderly man with acute or convalescent COVID-19. The CDR3 protein is CASSFGDSTNEKLFF. The CDR3 nucleotides are TGTGCCAGCAGCTTCGGGGATTCAACTAATGAAAAACTGTTTTTT.